This T cell receptor (beta chain) was sequenced for a study of beta chain features in type 1 diabetes. Study findings and constraints: More deletions and fewer insertions at VDJ junctions were seen in type 1 diabetes patients. When Type 1 diabetes patients were examined, their TCRB CDR3s proved moderately but significantly shorter in all four CD4+ subsets. It was among patients, rather than healthy donors, that naive, central memory and Treg TCRB repertoires appeared more similar. TCRB rearrangement may or may not be influenced by HLA type; here this remained unresolved.

This clone was recorded a few times. Its antigen is as yet unknown. The CDR3 is 14 residues long. The germline V gene encodes CDR1 MDHEN and CDR2 SYDVKM. The whole isolated RNA underwent reverse transcription, so sequencing captured expressed TCRB transcripts. Produced via immunoSEQ multiplex PCR; TCRdb's table is partial and in-frame only. The profile shows over 150,000 clones, 6.5% to 10% of them singletons. The receptor was isolated from a woman under 30 with type 1 diabetes. J is TRBJ2-5 and V is TRBV28; D is ambiguous. The J call is uncertain, as TRBJ2-7 better fits the DNA end. Source material: central memory CD4+ T cells from blood. The CDR3 is CASSLTQTNYEQYF. The DNA of the CDR3 is TGTGCCAGCAGTTTAACGCAGACGAACTACGAGCAGTACTTC.